These T cell receptor beta chains were read from a single sample in a study of siplizumab effects on memory and regulatory T cells. Produced via immunoSEQ multiplex PCR; TCRdb's table is partial and in-frame only. This table has approximately 82,000 clones, 87% appearing once. Material: Tregs sorted from blood. The origin of the receptors is a human donor in good health. CDR3s include the opening cysteine and the closing phenylalanine or tryptophan. The order of the fields is clone size, V gene, D gene, J gene, CDR3 DNA, CDR3 protein. A D gene is named only where the DNA matches it firmly. The listing skips clone size in some rows; elsewhere it reads once, few, many or a size class.

size: NA; V: TRBV11-2; D: NA; J: TRBJ2-1; DNA: TGTGCCAGCAGTGCTGGATGGACCACTTCGATTAATGAGCAGTTCTTC; CDR3: CASSAGWTTSINEQFF
size: few; V: TRBV18; D: TRBD1; J: TRBJ2-6; DNA: TGTGCCAGCTCACCTACAGGGGCTGGGGCCAACGTCCTGACTTTC; CDR3: CASSPTGAGANVLTF
size: NA; V: TRBV6-1; D: NA; J: TRBJ2-7; DNA: TGTGCCAGCAGTGACGACTTCGAGCAGTACTTC; CDR3: CASSDDFEQYF
size: NA; V: TRBV5-1; D: TRBD1; J: TRBJ2-2; DNA: TGCGCCAGCAGCATAGGGACAGGGAACACCGGGGAGCTGTTTTTT; CDR3: CASSIGTGNTGELFF
size: NA; V: TRBV4-2; D: NA; J: TRBJ2-3; DNA: TGTGCCAGCAGCCAAGGAGACCGGACAGATACGCAGTATTTT; CDR3: CASSQGDRTDTQYF
size: NA; V: TRBV18; D: NA; J: TRBJ2-7; DNA: TGTGCCAGCTCACCCGGACGGGGCTTAGGTGAGCAGTACTTC; CDR3: CASSPGRGLGEQYF
size: NA; V: TRBV11-1; D: NA; J: TRBJ1-2; DNA: TGTGCCAGCAGGGAAGTGGGCTACACCTTC; CDR3: CASREVGYTF
size: NA; V: TRBV10-3; D: TRBD2; J: TRBJ2-2; DNA: TGTGCCATCCTGATTTTACCCGGGACTACCCCGAACACCGGGGAGCTGTTTTTT; CDR3: CAILILPGTTPNTGELFF
size: NA; V: TRBV18; D: NA; J: TRBJ1-1; DNA: TGTGCCAGCTCACCAGACACTGAAGCTTTCTTT; CDR3: CASSPDTEAFF
size: NA; V: TRBV12-5; D: TRBD2; J: TRBJ2-6; DNA: TGTGCTAGTGTCGGATACGGGGGGGCTGGGGCCAACGTCCTGACTTTC; CDR3: CASVGYGGAGANVLTF
size: NA; V: TRBV5-5; D: TRBD1; J: TRBJ1-2; DNA: TGTGCCAGCAGCCCGACAGGGCCGGGTGGCTACACCTTC; CDR3: CASSPTGPGGYTF
size: once; V: TRBV14; D: NA; J: TRBJ2-5; DNA: TGTGCCAGCAGCCAAGATCTTCCAGAGACCCAGTACTTC; CDR3: CASSQDLPETQYF
size: NA; V: TRBV9; D: TRBD1; J: TRBJ2-3; DNA: TGTGCCAGCAGCGCCGACGGGACAGGGGATTGGGATACGCAGTATTTT; CDR3: CASSADGTGDWDTQYF
size: NA; V: TRBV5-1; D: TRBD2; J: TRBJ2-5; DNA: TGCGCCAGCAGCCCTAGCGGGGGGAAAGAGACCCAGTACTTC; CDR3: CASSPSGGKETQYF
size: NA; V: TRBV10-3; D: TRBD1; J: TRBJ2-1; DNA: TGTGCCATCAGTAGACAGGGCGGCAATGAGCAGTTCTTC; CDR3: CAISRQGGNEQFF
size: few; V: TRBV15; D: TRBD1; J: TRBJ1-2; DNA: TGTGCCACCAGCCGAGGAGGGACAGGGGTAGGGTTCAACTATGGCTACACCTTC; CDR3: CATSRGGTGVGFNYGYTF
size: NA; V: TRBV5-6; D: TRBD2; J: TRBJ2-3; DNA: TGTGCCAGCAGCTTGGAGCTAGCGGGGATGTACACAGATACGCAGTATTTT; CDR3: CASSLELAGMYTDTQYF
size: NA; V: TRBV19; D: TRBD2; J: TRBJ2-7; DNA: TGTGCCAGTAGTTCGGGACTAGCGGGGGGCCTTTACGAGCAGTACTTC; CDR3: CASSSGLAGGLYEQYF
size: few; V: TRBV7-3; D: TRBD1; J: TRBJ2-5; DNA: TGTGCCAGCAGCCGGACAGGTCAAGAGACCCAGTACTTC; CDR3: CASSRTGQETQYF
size: once; V: TRBV6-5; D: NA; J: TRBJ1-5; DNA: TGTGCCAGCAGTTACTCGGTGAACAGCAATCAGCCCCAGCATTTT; CDR3: CASSYSVNSNQPQHF
size: NA; V: TRBV5-4; D: NA; J: TRBJ2-3; DNA: TGTGCCAGCAGCTTGGAAACAGATACGCAGTATTTT; CDR3: CASSLETDTQYF
size: NA; V: TRBV19; D: TRBD1; J: TRBJ1-1; DNA: TGTGCCAGTAGTAAACAGGGGGGTCGGACTGAAGCTTTCTTT; CDR3: CASSKQGGRTEAFF
size: NA; V: TRBV5-4; D: TRBD1; J: TRBJ1-6; DNA: TGTGCCAGCAGCTTGGCAGGGGGTTACAATTCACCCCTCCACTTT; CDR3: CASSLAGGYNSPLHF
size: NA; V: TRBV19; D: NA; J: TRBJ1-2; DNA: TGTGCCAGTAGTGGACGGGGTCCTGCTAACTATGGCTACACCTTC; CDR3: CASSGRGPANYGYTF
size: once; V: TRBV21-1; D: NA; J: TRBJ2-1; DNA: TGTGCCAGCAGCAAAGGCGACGGAATCCTATACAATGAGCAGTTCTTC; CDR3: CASSKGDGILYNEQFF
size: NA; V: TRBV7-2; D: NA; J: TRBJ2-7; DNA: TGTGCCAGCAGCCTTACTAGCCTTCTCTACGAGCAGTACTTC; CDR3: CASSLTSLLYEQYF
size: NA; V: TRBV4-1; D: NA; J: TRBJ2-1; DNA: TGCGCCAGCAGCCAGGGGGTGAATGAGCAGTTCTTC; CDR3: CASSQGVNEQFF
size: NA; V: TRBV5-1; D: NA; J: TRBJ2-2; DNA: TGCGCCAGCAGCTTGCCTCTCCCGAACACCGGGGAGCTGTTTTTT; CDR3: CASSLPLPNTGELFF
size: NA; V: TRBV5-1; D: TRBD1; J: TRBJ1-4; DNA: TGCGCCAGCAGCACAGGGGGCCCCGCCGAAAAACTGTTTTTT; CDR3: CASSTGGPAEKLFF
size: NA; V: TRBV7-3; D: NA; J: TRBJ2-3; DNA: TGTGCCAGCAGCTTAAAGGGGGGACTTGCTACACAAAATACGCAGTATTTT; CDR3: CASSLKGGLATQNTQYF
size: NA; V: TRBV18; D: NA; J: TRBJ1-5; DNA: TGTGCCAGCTCACCCCAGGACAATCAGCCCCAGCATTTT; CDR3: CASSPQDNQPQHF
size: NA; V: TRBV4-2; D: NA; J: TRBJ2-7; DNA: TGTGCCAGCAGCCAAGAGTCCCTCTTAAGCTACGAGCAGTACTTC; CDR3: CASSQESLLSYEQYF
size: NA; V: TRBV7-2; D: NA; J: TRBJ1-6; DNA: TGTGCCAGCAGTCCGGGCCAGAATTCACCCCTCCACTTT; CDR3: CASSPGQNSPLHF
size: NA; V: TRBV7-3; D: NA; J: TRBJ2-5; DNA: TGTGCCAGCAGCTTCGGGGCCCAAGAGACCCAGTACTTC; CDR3: CASSFGAQETQYF
size: once; V: TRBV6-6; D: NA; J: TRBJ2-5; DNA: TGTGCCAGCAGTCGAAGTCTAGCGTCGGAGACCCAGTACTTC; CDR3: CASSRSLASETQYF
size: NA; V: TRBV2; D: NA; J: TRBJ2-2; DNA: TGTGCCAGCTTATACAGGGAATCGAACACCGGGGAGCTGTTTTTT; CDR3: CASLYRESNTGELFF
size: NA; V: TRBV9; D: NA; J: TRBJ2-3; DNA: TGTGCCAGCAGCGCGGGACTCGTTGACACAGATACGCAGTATTTT; CDR3: CASSAGLVDTDTQYF
size: NA; V: TRBV6-6; D: NA; J: TRBJ1-2; DNA: TGTGCCAGCAGTAGGTACAGGGCTGGCTACACCTTC; CDR3: CASSRYRAGYTF
size: many; V: TRBV2; D: TRBD1; J: TRBJ1-5; DNA: TGTGCCAGCAGTTCCGACAGGGGGCGCTTTCAGCCCCAGCATTTT; CDR3: CASSSDRGRFQPQHF
size: NA; V: TRBV28; D: NA; J: TRBJ1-1; DNA: TGTGCCAGCAGTTTGGGGGGGCTAGTTGGAGCTTTCTTT; CDR3: CASSLGGLVGAFF
size: NA; V: TRBV7-8; D: NA; J: TRBJ1-1; DNA: TGTGCCAGCAGCTACGCCGGGACGACGGTTTACGCTTTCTTT; CDR3: CASSYAGTTVYAFF
size: NA; V: TRBV7-7; D: NA; J: TRBJ2-5; DNA: TGTGCCAGCAGCTTAGGGGCAGGGGAGAACTGGGAGACCCAGTACTTC; CDR3: CASSLGAGENWETQYF
size: NA; V: TRBV9; D: TRBD1; J: TRBJ1-6; DNA: TGTGCCAGCAGCCTCGACACAGGGGGCGCATCACCCCTCCACTTT; CDR3: CASSLDTGGASPLHF
size: NA; V: TRBV7-9; D: NA; J: TRBJ2-5; DNA: TGTGCCAGCAGCTTAGCAATATCCCAAGAGACCCAGTACTTC; CDR3: CASSLAISQETQYF
size: NA; V: TRBV5-6; D: TRBD2; J: TRBJ2-3; DNA: TGTGCCAGCAGCTTGGTTCCGCGGGGGGGCCTAGGTACGCAGTATTTT; CDR3: CASSLVPRGGLGTQYF
size: NA; V: TRBV5-5; D: NA; J: TRBJ2-3; DNA: TGTGCCAGCAGCTTGGTTCGCGGGGGCAGCGCAGATACGCAGTATTTT; CDR3: CASSLVRGGSADTQYF
size: NA; V: TRBV19; D: TRBD1; J: TRBJ1-1; DNA: TGTGCCAGTAGCTCCGCCCCGGGACAGGGAATGGCTGAAGCTTTCTTT; CDR3: CASSSAPGQGMAEAFF
size: NA; V: TRBV15; D: TRBD1; J: TRBJ2-7; DNA: TGTGCCACCAGCGGGTCGGACAGGGGGTTTTGGGAGCAGTACTTC; CDR3: CATSGSDRGFWEQYF
size: NA; V: TRBV9; D: NA; J: TRBJ1-2; DNA: TGTGCCAGCAGCTCCGGGGCAGGGCCCTATGGCTACACCTTC; CDR3: CASSSGAGPYGYTF
size: NA; V: TRBV19; D: NA; J: TRBJ2-4; DNA: TGTGCCAGTAGGAAACAACGGACAGAAAACATTCAGTACTTC; CDR3: CASRKQRTENIQYF
size: NA; V: TRBV29-1; D: NA; J: TRBJ1-1; DNA: TGCAGCGTTGGGGAGCGGGGCTCAGCTGAAGCTTTCTTT; CDR3: CSVGERGSAEAFF
size: NA; V: TRBV2; D: TRBD1; J: TRBJ2-2; DNA: TGTGCCAGCAGTAACCGACAGGGGAGGTCCGGGGAGCTGTTTTTT; CDR3: CASSNRQGRSGELFF
size: NA; V: TRBV6-6; D: NA; J: TRBJ1-2; DNA: TGTGCCAGCAGTTACTCGAACTGGGGGGCGGGGGAAGGCTACACCTTC; CDR3: CASSYSNWGAGEGYTF
size: NA; V: TRBV6-6; D: NA; J: TRBJ1-1; DNA: TGTGCCAGCAGTGGCCCCCCGAGGACTGAAGCTTTCTTT; CDR3: CASSGPPRTEAFF
size: NA; V: TRBV6-5; D: NA; J: TRBJ2-2; DNA: TGTGCCAGCAGTTCCGGGACGGCGAACACCGGGGAGCTGTTTTTT; CDR3: CASSSGTANTGELFF
size: NA; V: TRBV30; D: NA; J: TRBJ1-6; DNA: TGTGCCTGGAGCTCTAATTCACCCCTCCACTTT; CDR3: CAWSSNSPLHF
size: NA; V: TRBV4-1; D: NA; J: TRBJ1-2; DNA: TGCGCCAGCAGCCAAGTTACCGTTAACTATGGCTACACCTTC; CDR3: CASSQVTVNYGYTF
size: NA; V: TRBV5-1; D: TRBD1; J: TRBJ1-5; DNA: TGCGCCAGCAGCTTGACAGGGGCAGATCAGCCCCAGCATTTT; CDR3: CASSLTGADQPQHF